Described below is a single TCR beta chain sequence and its context. This entry comes from a study of blood T cell repertoires in COVID-19. Study-level background: T cells, B-cell-depleted T cells, or PBMCs supplied cDNA or gDNA.

Allocation to cohorts depended on clinical history reported by the participants. Some clones are missing from TCRdb's copy, which holds only in-frame ones; the method was immunoSEQ multiplex PCR. Of roughly 180,000 clones in the sample, more than 65% were seen once. Unmatched junction bases numbered 7, after V lost 4 bases and J lost 5 bases. Germline V gene data show CDR1 as SGHTS and CDR2 as YDEGEE. The CDR3 covers 15 residues. The rearrangement joins TRBV5-8 to TRBJ1-5, with 9 bases that match TRBD1. Material: PBMCs or T cells enriched from blood (not recorded which). This clonotype was obtained from a man aged 55 to 70 who had recovered from COVID-19. The CDR3 here is CASSEDRGLYQPQHF. CDR3 nucleotide sequence: TGTGCCAGCAGCGAGGACAGGGGCTTATATCAGCCCCAGCATTTT. The whole variable domain, filled in from reference TRBV5-8 and TRBJ1-5, reads EAGVTQSPTHLIKTRGQQATLRCSPISGHTSVYWYQQALGLGLQFLLWYDEGEERNRGNFPPRFSGRQFPNYSSELNVNALELEDSALYLCASSEDRGLYQPQHFGDGTRLSIL.